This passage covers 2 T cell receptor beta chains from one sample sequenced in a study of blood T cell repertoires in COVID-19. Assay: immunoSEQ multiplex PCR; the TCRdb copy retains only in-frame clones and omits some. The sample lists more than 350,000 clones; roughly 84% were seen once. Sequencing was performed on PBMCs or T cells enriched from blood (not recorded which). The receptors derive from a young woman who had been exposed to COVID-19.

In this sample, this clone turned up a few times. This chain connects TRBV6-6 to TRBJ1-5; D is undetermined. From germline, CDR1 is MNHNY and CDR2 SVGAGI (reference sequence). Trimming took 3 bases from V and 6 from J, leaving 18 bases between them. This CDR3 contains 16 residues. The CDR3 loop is CASSYGVGKRGQPQHF. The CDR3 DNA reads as TGTGCCAGCAGTTATGGGGTGGGGAAGCGGGGTCAGCCCCAGCATTTT.

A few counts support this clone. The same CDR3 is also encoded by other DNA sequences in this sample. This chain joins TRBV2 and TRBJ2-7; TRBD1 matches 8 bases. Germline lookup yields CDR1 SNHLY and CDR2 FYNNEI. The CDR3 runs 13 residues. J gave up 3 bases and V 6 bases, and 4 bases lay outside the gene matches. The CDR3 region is CASSIGQGYEQYF. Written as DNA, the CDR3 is TGTGCCAGCAGCATCGGACAGGGCTACGAGCAGTACTTC.